Listed below are T cell receptor beta chains from one sample, sequenced in a study of T cells after yellow fever vaccination. MiXCR, applied by TCRdb to the 5' RACE reads, yields one record per CDR3 protein. The sample comprises 620,000 or so distinct CDR3 sequences, about 15% of which are singletons, and approximately 15% rests with the top ten. Sequencing was performed on PBMCs, taken 4 to 6 days after the first yellow fever vaccination. The source of these receptors is a man between 18 and 35 years old who received the YFV17D yellow fever vaccine. Both conserved end residues are part of each CDR3. A D gene is named only where the DNA matches it firmly. Where a row states a size, it is once, few, many or the class of an expanded clone; other rows omit it.

>TRBV7-9|-|TRBJ2-2|-
CASSLSPGRARTGELFF
TGTGCCAGCAGCTTATCGCCAGGGCGGGCGAGAACCGGGGAGCTGTTTTTT
>TRBV5-1|few|TRBJ1-2|-
CASSLAPEGDYGYTF
TGCGCCAGCAGCTTGGCCCCAGAGGGGGACTATGGCTACACCTTC
>TRBV4-3|-|TRBJ1-1|-
CASSQDSSPNTEAFF
TGCGCCAGCAGCCAAGATTCCAGTCCGAACACTGAAGCTTTCTTT
>TRBV7-9|-|TRBJ2-7|-
CVSSLSGRTYF
TGTGTCAGCAGCTTAAGTGGCAGGACGTACTTC
>TRBV12-3/TRBV12-4|few|TRBJ2-1|-
CASRTQTRGGLRFDNEQFF
TGTGCCAGCAGGACTCAAACTAGGGGGGGCCTACGATTTGACAATGAGCAGTTCTTC
>TRBV5-1|-|TRBJ2-3|TRBD2
CASSSGGNPSTDTQYF
TGCGCCAGCAGTAGCGGGGGAAACCCTAGCACAGATACGCAGTATTTT
>TRBV7-3|many|TRBJ1-6|-
CASAGDYNSPLHF
TGTGCCAGCGCTGGGGACTATAATTCACCCCTCCACTTT
>TRBV29-1|-|TRBJ2-5|-
CSVEVLSWGETQYF
TGCAGCGTTGAAGTCCTTAGTTGGGGAGAGACCCAGTACTTC
>TRBV4-2|few|TRBJ1-1|-
CASSQEEGTVNTEAFF
TGTGCCAGCAGCCAAGAAGAGGGTACGGTCAACACTGAAGCTTTCTTT
>TRBV6-1|few|TRBJ1-2|-
CASTPGTEAYGYTF
TGTGCCAGCACCCCTGGGACGGAGGCGTATGGCTACACCTTC
>TRBV4-3|-|TRBJ1-6|-
CASSQEGVLMNSPLHF
TGCGCCAGCAGCCAAGAAGGTGTACTGATGAATTCACCCCTCCACTTT
>TRBV6-4|-|TRBJ1-1|-
CASSPTRMNTEAFF
TGTGCCAGCAGTCCTACCAGGATGAACACTGAAGCTTTCTTT
>TRBV6-5|few|TRBJ1-6|TRBD1
CASRSSGQDLSPLHF
TGTGCCAGCAGATCATCGGGACAGGACCTTTCACCCCTCCACTTT
>TRBV6-1|-|TRBJ2-5|TRBD2
CASTRRAGDGETQYF
TGTGCCAGCACACGTCGGGCGGGGGACGGAGAGACCCAGTACTTC
>TRBV12-3/TRBV12-4|-|TRBJ2-1|-
CASTSQGNEQFF
TGTGCCAGCACCTCCCAAGGAAATGAGCAGTTCTTC
>TRBV20-1|few|TRBJ1-1|TRBD1
CSARGTLEGWNTEAFF
TGCAGTGCCAGGGGGACCCTGGAGGGGTGGAACACTGAAGCTTTCTTT
>TRBV15|-|TRBJ2-6|-
CATSREGVHHSGANVLTF
TGTGCCACCAGCAGAGAAGGGGTCCACCACTCTGGGGCCAACGTCCTGACTTTC
>TRBV7-2|many|TRBJ1-1|-
CASSGGGIYGTEAFF
TGTGCCAGCAGCGGGGGGGGGATTTATGGGACTGAAGCTTTCTTT
>TRBV24-1|-|TRBJ2-5|-
CATSDNGDPKGTQYF
TGTGCCACCAGTGATAACGGGGACCCAAAGGGGACCCAGTACTTC
>TRBV12-3/TRBV12-4|few|TRBJ1-2|-
CASSLIINYGYTF
TGTGCCAGCAGTTTAATCATTAACTATGGCTACACCTTC
>TRBV12-3/TRBV12-4|few|TRBJ1-1|TRBD1
CASRHRGVNTEAFF
TGTGCCAGCAGGCACAGGGGGGTGAACACTGAAGCTTTCTTT
>TRBV12-2|-|TRBJ2-3|-
CASRLPGTSGGPDTQYF
TGTGCAAGTCGCTTACCGGGGACTAGCGGGGGCCCAGATACGCAGTATTTT
>TRBV20-1|-|TRBJ2-3|-
CSARPLTGSTDTQYF
TGCAGTGCTAGACCACTGACAGGCAGCACAGATACGCAGTATTTT
>TRBV4-1|-|TRBJ2-7|-
CASSQVDNSLGYEQYF
TGCGCCAGCAGCCAAGTCGACAATAGCTTAGGATACGAGCAGTACTTC
>TRBV5-1|many|TRBJ2-7|-
CASSGGTEQYF
TGCGCCAGCAGTGGAGGGACCGAGCAGTACTTC
>TRBV5-1|-|TRBJ1-1|TRBD1
CASSLDGTRTGIFEAFF
TGCGCCAGCAGCTTGGACGGTACCCGGACAGGGATATTTGAAGCTTTCTTT